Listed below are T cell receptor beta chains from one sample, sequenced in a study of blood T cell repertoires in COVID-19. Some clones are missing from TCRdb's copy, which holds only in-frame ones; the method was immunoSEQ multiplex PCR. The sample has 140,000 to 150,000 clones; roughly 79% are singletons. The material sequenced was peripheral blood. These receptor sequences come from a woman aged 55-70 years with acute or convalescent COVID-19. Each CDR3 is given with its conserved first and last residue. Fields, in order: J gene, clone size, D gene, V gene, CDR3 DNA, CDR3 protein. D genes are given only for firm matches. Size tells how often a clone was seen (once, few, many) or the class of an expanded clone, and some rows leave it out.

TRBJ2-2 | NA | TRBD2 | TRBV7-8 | TGTGCCAGCAGCTTAGCCCCTGGATCTAGCGGGACCGGGGAGCTGTTTTTT | CASSLAPGSSGTGELFF
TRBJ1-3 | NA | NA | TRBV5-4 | TGTGCCAGCAGCCTGGAGGGGCGGGGAAACACCATATATTTT | CASSLEGRGNTIYF
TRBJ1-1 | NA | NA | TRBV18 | TGTGCCAGCTCACCAGTACAGGGCCGAGAAGCTTTCTTT | CASSPVQGREAFF
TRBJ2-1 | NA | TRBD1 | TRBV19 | TGTGCCAGTAGTCCTCGGACAGGGCGCTCCTACAATGAGCAGTTCTTC | CASSPRTGRSYNEQFF
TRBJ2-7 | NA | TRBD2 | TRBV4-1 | TGCGCCAGCAGCCAAGAGCTAGCGGGCCTGGGAGACTACGAGCAGTACTTC | CASSQELAGLGDYEQYF
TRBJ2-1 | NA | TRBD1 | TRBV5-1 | TGCGCCAGCGGGTCTACCGGGACAGGCTACAATGAGCAGTTCTTC | CASGSTGTGYNEQFF
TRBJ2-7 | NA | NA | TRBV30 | TGTGCCTGGATCTCTGGTTTCTCCAGCTCCTACGAGCAGTACTTC | CAWISGFSSSYEQYF
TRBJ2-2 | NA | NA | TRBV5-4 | TGTGCCAGCAGCTCGTCAGGGGGGACCGGGGAGCTGTTTTTT | CASSSSGGTGELFF
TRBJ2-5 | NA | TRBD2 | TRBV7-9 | TGTGCCAGCAGCTTGACAGCGGGAGGTGTAAAGACCCAGTACTTC | CASSLTAGGVKTQYF
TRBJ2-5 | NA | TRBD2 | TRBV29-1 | TGCAGCGTTGAAGCTAGCGGGAGTTCGGAGACCCAGTACTTC | CSVEASGSSETQYF
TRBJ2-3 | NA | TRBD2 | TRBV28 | TGTGCCAGCAGTTTATGGAATGGCCTCATAGCCGGGACTAGCGGGAGCCCCATCCAGCAGTATTTT | CASSLWNGLIAGTSGSPIQQYF
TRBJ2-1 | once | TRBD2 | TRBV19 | TGTGCCAGTAGTACTGCACTAGCGTTGGATGAGCAGTTCTTC | CASSTALALDEQFF
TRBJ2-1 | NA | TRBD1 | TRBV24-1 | TGTGCCACCAGTCAGGGGACAGGGGGAGAGTTCTTC | CATSQGTGGEFF
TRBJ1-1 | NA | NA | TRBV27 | TGTGCCAGCAGTCCCGGACACCGGTGGACTGAAGCTTTCTTT | CASSPGHRWTEAFF
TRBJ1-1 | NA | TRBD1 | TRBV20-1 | TGCAGTGCAAACAGGGGGCGGGCTTTCTTT | CSANRGRAFF
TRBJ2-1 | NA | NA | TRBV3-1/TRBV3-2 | TGTGCCAGCAGCCCGACTCCCGTTAACAATGAGCAGTTCTTC | CASSPTPVNNEQFF
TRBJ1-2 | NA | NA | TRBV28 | TGTGCCAGTGGAGAAGGGACTACTTATGGCTACACCTTC | CASGEGTTYGYTF
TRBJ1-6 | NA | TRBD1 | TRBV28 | TGTGCCAGCACCCAGGGACAGGGGCGTAATTCACCCCTCCACTTT | CASTQGQGRNSPLHF
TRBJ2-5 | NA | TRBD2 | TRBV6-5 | TGTGCCAACATCCTCATAGCGGGGAGGCGGGAGACCCAGTACTTC | CANILIAGRRETQYF